This T cell receptor (beta chain) was retrieved from a study of blood T cell repertoires in COVID-19. For the study at large: Nucleic acid was either cDNA or gDNA, and it came from T cells, B-cell-depleted T cells, or PBMCs.

V was clipped by 4 bases and J by 6 bases; unmatched bases: 10. The CDR3 has 17 residues. CDR1 is SGHRS and CDR2 is YFSETQ in the germline V gene. The repertoire was sequenced with immunoSEQ multiplex PCR; TCRdb's copy has only in-frame clones and lacks some. The sample contains roughly 380,000 clones, 85% of which appear only once. The source is a woman between 18 and 29 years old with acute or convalescent COVID-19. Sequencing was performed on peripheral blood. The chain combines TRBV5-1 with TRBJ2-1, with TRBD2 matching over 13 bases. The CDR3 nucleotides are TGCGCCAGCAGCAAAACCACTAGCGGGGGGGCGAGCAATGAGCAGTTCTTC. This codes for CASSKTTSGGASNEQFF. Complete variable domain (other parts from reference TRBV5-1 and TRBJ2-1): KAGVTQTPRYLIKTRGQQVTLSCSPISGHRSVSWYQQTPGQGLQFLFEYFSETQRNKGNFPGRFSGRQFSNSRSEMNVSTLELGDSALYLCASSKTTSGGASNEQFFGPGTRLTVL.